This entry features one T cell receptor (beta chain) sequence. The antigen is not known. The read ends 3 residues early relative to the CDR3; the germline J gene fills the gap. The nonmyeloablative bone marrow transplants came from related graft donors, with transient mixed chimerism. This entry comes from a study of Tregs in tolerant kidney transplant recipients. TCRdb's copy holds only in-frame clones and misses some; the assay was immunoSEQ multiplex PCR. Its listing shows 25,000 to 40,000 clones. Regarding the study as a whole: For some patients, primers changed over time, blocking nucleotide-level comparison. Few patients were studied, so findings need validation in larger groups.

CDR1 SNHLY and CDR2 FYNNEI come from the germline V gene. CDR3 length equals 11 residues. Trimming cost V 4 bases and J 8 bases, with 7 bases left between them. This clonotype originated in a human patient who received a combined kidney and bone marrow transplant. Some T cells may trace back to the graft donor. The sequenced sample was CD4+ T cells from blood (PBMCs), obtained 24 months after the transplant. The J gene is TRBJ2-3, the V gene TRBV2, with TRBD2 as a possible D gene (6 bases). CDR3 DNA (partial): TGTGCCAGCAGTGTGGGGGGTACG. This translates into CASSVGGT. The entire CDR3 reads CASSVGGTQYF.